This T cell receptor (beta chain) was recovered during a study of CD8+CD57+ T cells in acquired aplastic anemia. Study as a whole: Average DNA yield from sorted CD4+ and CD8+ cells was around 3.2 ug. General observations from the study: Twenty-nine sequences, all CD8+ CDR3, were shared between patients and controls.

Investigators profiled TCR beta VDJ and CDR3 from genomic DNA template. TCRdb re-called the reads with MiXCR, one entry per CDR3 protein. The sample shows approximately 170,000 distinct CDR3 sequences, 40% to 55% of them seen only once. For sequencing, patients were chosen who had shown expansion of CD8+CD57+ cells by flow cytometry. CDR3 length: 15 amino acids. V lost 0 bases and J 6 bases, leaving 17 bases between the germline ends. CDR1 DFQATT and CDR2 SNEGSKA come from the germline V gene (reference sequence). As regards this clonotype: Its antigen is still unknown.

The TCR comes from a human donor with aplastic anemia. Sequencing was carried out using sorted CD4+, CD8+, or CD8+CD57+ T cells (not recorded which) from PBMCs. This rearrangement joins TRBV20-1 to TRBJ1-2; a weak D match, TRBD1 (6 bases). This CDR3 reads CSARDGGRGRDGYTF. The CDR3 DNA reads as TGCAGTGCTAGAGATGGGGGGCGGGGGCGCGATGGCTACACCTTC.